Sequencing of this T cell receptor beta chain was carried out in a study of identical twins. This clonotype has a handful of counts. TCRdb reprocessed the 5' RACE reads via MiXCR and lists one record per CDR3 protein. The data show roughly 690,000 distinct CDR3 sequences, roughly 6% seen once. The sample was naive T cells sorted from blood. This TCR came from a man aged 18 to 29 in good health.

The CDR3 DNA reads TGCAGTGCCCTCCCCGAGGGCTGGAGCAATCAGCCCCAGCATTTT. This sequence encodes CSALPEGWSNQPQHF. The J gene is TRBJ1-5, the V gene TRBV20-1, with no clear D. CDR3 size: 15 residues. With 6 bases removed from V and 1 base from J, the gap between germline ends came to 16 bases. Germline CDR1 DFQATT, CDR2 SNEGSKA (reference sequence).